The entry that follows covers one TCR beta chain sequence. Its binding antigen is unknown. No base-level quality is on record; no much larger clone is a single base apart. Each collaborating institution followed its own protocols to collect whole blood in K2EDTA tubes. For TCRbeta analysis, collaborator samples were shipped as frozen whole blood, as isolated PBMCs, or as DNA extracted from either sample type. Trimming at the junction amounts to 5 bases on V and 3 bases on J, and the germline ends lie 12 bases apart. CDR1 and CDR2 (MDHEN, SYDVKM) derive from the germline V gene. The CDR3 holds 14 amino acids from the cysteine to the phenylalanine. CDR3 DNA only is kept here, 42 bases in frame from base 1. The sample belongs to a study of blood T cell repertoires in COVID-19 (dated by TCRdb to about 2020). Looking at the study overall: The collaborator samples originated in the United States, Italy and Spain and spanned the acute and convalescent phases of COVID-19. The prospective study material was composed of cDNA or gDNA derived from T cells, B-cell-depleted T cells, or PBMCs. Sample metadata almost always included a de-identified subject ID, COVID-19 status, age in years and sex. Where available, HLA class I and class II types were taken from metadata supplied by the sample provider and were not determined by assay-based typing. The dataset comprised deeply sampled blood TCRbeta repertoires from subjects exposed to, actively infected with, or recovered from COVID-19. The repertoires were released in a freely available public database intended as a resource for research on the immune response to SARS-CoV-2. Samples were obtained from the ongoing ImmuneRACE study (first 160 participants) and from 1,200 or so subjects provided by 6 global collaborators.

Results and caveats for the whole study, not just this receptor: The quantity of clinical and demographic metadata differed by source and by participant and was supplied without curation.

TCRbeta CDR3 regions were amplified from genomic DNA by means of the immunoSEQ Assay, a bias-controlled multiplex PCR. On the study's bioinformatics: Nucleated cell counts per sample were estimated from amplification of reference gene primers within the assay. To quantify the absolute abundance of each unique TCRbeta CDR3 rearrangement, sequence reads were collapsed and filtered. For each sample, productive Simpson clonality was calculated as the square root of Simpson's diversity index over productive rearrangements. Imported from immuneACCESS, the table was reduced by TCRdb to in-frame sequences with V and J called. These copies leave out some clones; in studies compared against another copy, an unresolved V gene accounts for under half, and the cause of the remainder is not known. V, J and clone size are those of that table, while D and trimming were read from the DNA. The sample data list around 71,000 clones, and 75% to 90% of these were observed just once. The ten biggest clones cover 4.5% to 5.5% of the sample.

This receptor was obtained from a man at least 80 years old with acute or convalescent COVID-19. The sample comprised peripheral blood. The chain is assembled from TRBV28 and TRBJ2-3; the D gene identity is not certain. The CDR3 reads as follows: CASSPRSGTDTQYF. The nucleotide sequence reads TGTGCCAGCAGTCCTCGGAGTGGGACAGATACGCAGTATTTT.